Listed below are T cell receptor beta chains from one sample, sequenced in a study of blood T cell repertoires in COVID-19. Clones were sequenced by immunoSEQ multiplex PCR, and TCRdb holds only the in-frame ones, with some missing. Of tens of thousands of clones listed, 90% to 95% were seen once; the top ten hold roughly 2%. Material: peripheral blood. All receptors derive from a woman between 45 and 65 years old in a cohort sampled during active COVID-19. CDR3s leave out the opening cysteine and the closing phenylalanine or tryptophan.

j_call v_call cdr3_aa
TRBJ1-1 TRBV6-4 ASSVDRGGEAF
TRBJ1-4 TRBV3-1/TRBV3-2 ASSQVATNEKLF
TRBJ2-3 TRBV18 ASSPELLTDTQY
TRBJ2-5 TRBV19 ASSIEGQGLQETQY
TRBJ1-4 TRBV25-1 ASHSATGKLF
TRBJ2-4 TRBV2 AIRETEAKNIQY
TRBJ2-3 TRBV4-1 ASSQYSSGGASADTQY
TRBJ2-3 TRBV2 ASRRTGGTDTQY
TRBJ1-2 TRBV6-1 ASSELGGSGYT
TRBJ1-2 TRBV28 ASSQVGGGDGYT
TRBJ1-4 TRBV9 ASSGANEKLF
TRBJ2-7 TRBV29-1 SVEVREPYEQY
TRBJ2-1 TRBV5-5 ASSTSGGSYNEQF
TRBJ2-1 TRBV11-2 ASTHRDSYNEQF
TRBJ1-1 TRBV5-1 ASSRLSGTEAF
TRBJ1-6 TRBV4-1 ASSRRDGDKSPLH
TRBJ1-3 TRBV29-1 SVAEGQFTGNTIY
TRBJ2-7 TRBV28 ASRDITYEQY
TRBJ2-5 TRBV13 ASSSRTSGRYVQTQY
TRBJ1-3 TRBV5-1 ASSSTGAGNTIY
TRBJ2-1 TRBV25-1 ASSDLGTTQGNEQF
TRBJ2-1 TRBV7-3 ASSLSAGEFYEQF
TRBJ2-7 TRBV5-1 ASSFGKGLQRDRYEQY
TRBJ1-5 TRBV6-2/TRBV6-3 ASTPDRVSNQPQH
TRBJ1-4 TRBV7-9 ASSSTGGIKGTNEKLF
TRBJ1-6 TRBV27 ASSPGTGRSPLH
TRBJ2-7 TRBV28 ASSPQPYEQY
TRBJ1-5 TRBV6-1 ASGAAGPQGSQPQH
TRBJ2-7 TRBV5-4 ASSQQGSRNYEQY
TRBJ1-2 TRBV6-4 ASSGQGSFYGYT
TRBJ1-1 TRBV5-1 ATGRNENTEAF
TRBJ1-2 TRBV19 ASSRPSSFYGYT
TRBJ1-2 TRBV9 ASSVWGRVGYT
TRBJ1-1 TRBV4-1 ASSLRQFTETPTEAF
TRBJ1-1 TRBV5-1 ASSGGDTQPMNTEAF
TRBJ1-3 TRBV18 ASSPGRGDTGTIY
TRBJ2-2 TRBV5-1 ASSRTENTGELF
TRBJ1-5 TRBV6-5 ASRGTGEPQH
TRBJ2-3 TRBV28 ASSLHGQRPFTDTQY
TRBJ1-2 TRBV28 ASSDVGATQGGYT
TRBJ2-1 TRBV5-1 ASSFGRTGGSSYNEQF
TRBJ1-5 TRBV19 ASSILYSGQGNQPQH
TRBJ2-2 TRBV13 ASSLGGTNTGELF
TRBJ2-3 TRBV6-4 ASSDGGAPTDTQY
TRBJ2-1 TRBV6-5 ASSYSVAGVNEQF
TRBJ1-1 TRBV5-4 ASSLRPHGDSKAF
TRBJ2-5 TRBV9 ASSVGREGRETQY
TRBJ1-4 TRBV18 ASSPSGGGRGEKLF
TRBJ2-1 TRBV5-1 ASSLSTPGNEQF
TRBJ2-2 TRBV5-1 ASSLANRRPGELF
TRBJ1-2 TRBV19 ATKTGVGYT